This T cell receptor beta chain was sequenced for a study of cytomegalovirus exposure and HLA in healthy donors. PCR involved 60 Vbeta and 13 Jbeta primers. TCRdb's copy holds only in-frame clones and misses some; the assay was immunoSEQ multiplex PCR. The sample carries 150,000 to 200,000 clones, 12% recorded once. Germline V CDR1 and CDR2: SGHTA, FQGNSA. V trimming: 5 bases; J trimming: 4 bases; junction bases outside the gene matches: 4. The CDR3 spans 14 residues. The chain recombines TRBV7-2 with TRBJ2-3; 9 positions match TRBD2. Sample: PBMCs. This receptor was taken from a man aged 45-65 years in good health and CMV-seropositive. The CDR3 is CASSSGGPPDTQYF. CDR3 in DNA: TGTGCCAGCAGCAGCGGGGGGCCGCCAGATACGCAGTATTTT.